One and the same sample provided the 27 T cell receptor beta chains below, sequenced in a study of CD8 T cells in ankylosing spondylitis. Antigens for these TCRs are unknown. Study-wide results and limits: A TCR beta motif of under ten highly homologous variants appeared characteristic of ankylosing spondylitis blood.

MiXCR was run by TCRdb on the 5' RACE reads, yielding one entry per CDR3 protein. The table lists some 800,000 distinct CDR3 sequences, about 12% of them singletons. The sample taken for sequencing was blood, either unsorted or a sorted T cell fraction (not recorded which). The source of these receptors is a male donor with ankylosing spondylitis.

The J gene is TRBJ1-6, the V gene TRBV6-1, with 8 bases matching TRBD1. From germline, CDR1 is MNHNS and CDR2 SASEGT. The CDR3 extends over 16 amino acids. Unmatched junction bases numbered 11, after V lost 6 bases and J lost 7 bases. The CDR3 sequence is CASSSNQGAGNSPLHF. CDR3 nucleotides: TGTGCCAGCAGCTCAAATCAGGGGGCCGGGAATTCACCCCTCCACTTT.

This clonotype has a count of ten or more. The chain couples TRBV12-3 or TRBV12-4 to TRBJ2-5, with D possibly being TRBD2 (5 bases). The V end lost 1 base, the J end lost 5 bases, and 14 bases lay between the germline ends. CDR3 size: 15 residues. CDR3: CASSLVRAVGETQYF. The CDR3 DNA reads as TGTGCCAGCAGTTTAGTGCGGGCTGTCGGGGAGACCCAGTACTTC.

In its sample, this clonotype was seen many times. The chain employs TRBV6-5 and TRBJ1-1; D is undetermined. This CDR3 has 14 residues. Trimming took off 3 bases at V and 0 bases at J, with 8 bases between the two ends. Germline loops: CDR1 MNHEY, CDR2 SVGAGI. The CDR3 here is CASSYRSMNTEAFF. CDR3 nucleotides: TGTGCCAGCAGTTATCGGTCCATGAACACTGAAGCTTTCTTT.

This chain connects TRBV7-9 to TRBJ1-2; TRBD1 matches 12 bases. Germline V gene data show CDR1 as SEHNR and CDR2 as FQNEAQ (reference sequence). After removal of 5 bases from V and 5 bases from J, the junction contained 9 bases not matched to a gene. This CDR3 has 16 residues. CDR3 bases: TGTGCCAGCAGCGACTGGGACAGGGGGCGAGGATATGGCTACACCTTC. It codes for CASSDWDRGRGYGYTF.

V and J are TRBV20-1 and TRBJ1-5; 7 nucleotides match TRBD1. CDR1 and CDR2 from the germline V gene are DFQATT and SNEGSKA (reference sequence). V lost 5 bases, J lost 5 bases, and 9 bases stayed unmatched. This CDR3 is 14 amino acids long. The CDR3 DNA reads as TGCAGTGCTCACCCAGGGGGTCACGATCAGCCCCAGCATTTT. Amino acid sequence: CSAHPGGHDQPQHF.

The chain recombines TRBV12-3 or TRBV12-4 with TRBJ2-7; 10 bases line up with TRBD2. V was clipped by 6 bases and J by 0 bases; unmatched bases: 8. CDR3 length equals 16 residues. In DNA form, the CDR3 reads TGTGCCAGCAGCAGGGGACTAGCGAGAAGCTCCTACGAGCAGTACTTC. This sequence encodes CASSRGLARSSYEQYF.

A few counts support this clonotype. J is TRBJ2-2 and V is TRBV20-1, with TRBD1 as a possible D gene (5 bases). Trimming cost V 3 bases and J 3 bases, with 8 bases left between them. The CDR3 length is 13 residues. Looked up from germline, CDR1 is DFQATT and CDR2 is SNEGSKA (reference sequence). CDR3 region: CSASRVDTGELFF. CDR3 sequence (DNA): TGCAGTGCTAGCAGGGTTGACACCGGGGAGCTGTTTTTT.

This clonotype was found a few times. This sequence joins TRBV4-2 and TRBJ1-1; no firm D call. Trimming cost V 1 base and J 3 bases, with 15 bases left between them. The germline V gene encodes CDR1 LGHNA and CDR2 YNFKEQ. The CDR3 has 16 residues. CDR3 nucleotide sequence: TGTGCCAGCAGCCAAGGTCCCCTGACCTTCTACACTGAAGCTTTCTTT. The encoded protein is CASSQGPLTFYTEAFF.

This chain links TRBV7-2 with TRBJ2-1, with no clear D. Germline V gene lookup returns CDR1 SGHTA and CDR2 FQGNSA. The CDR3 has 14 amino acids. Trimming shortened V by 2 bases and J by 8 bases, and 13 bases separated the two germline ends. The CDR3 DNA reads as TGTGCCAGCAGCTTAAGTTCTAGGCCGGATGAGCAGTTCTTC. This codes for CASSLSSRPDEQFF.

The chain carries TRBV7-2 and TRBJ2-7, with D maybe TRBD2 (6 bases). This CDR3 has 14 amino acids. In germline, CDR1 is SGHTA, CDR2 FQGNSA. Trimming pared 5 bases from V and 6 bases from J, leaving 17 bases between. This CDR3 is CASSRGTFSGEQYF. As DNA, the CDR3 is TGTGCCAGCAGCCGCGGGACCTTCAGTGGCGAGCAGTACTTC.

The gene calls are TRBV7-9 and TRBJ1-2; D gene uncertain. The V gene's germline CDR1 is SEHNR and CDR2 FQNEAQ (reference sequence). V lost 4 bases to trimming and J lost 0 bases, with 6 bases between them. The CDR3 has 13 amino acids. The CDR3 bases are TGTGCCAGCAGCTATGAAGCTAACTATGGCTACACCTTC. It encodes CASSYEANYGYTF.

This clonotype occurred a few times. The chain joins TRBV10-3 to TRBJ2-7, with 9 bases identical to TRBD2. CDR1 ENHRY and CDR2 SYGVKD come from the germline V gene. The CDR3 totals 15 residues. With 10 bases clipped from V and 4 bases from J, the junction kept 14 bases outside the gene matches. CDR3 protein: CATRLAGVDFYEQYF. DNA for the CDR3: TGTGCCACCCGCTTAGCGGGAGTAGATTTTTACGAGCAGTACTTC.

This clonotype was observed at least ten times. The chain employs TRBV9 and TRBJ2-3, with 9 bases lining up with TRBD2. The trim removed 3 bases at V and 2 bases at J, leaving 7 bases unmatched. This CDR3 spans 16 amino acids. CDR1 SGDLS and CDR2 YYNGEE come from the germline V gene. CDR3 amino acids: CASSASPSGATDTQYF. The CDR3 coding sequence is TGTGCCAGCAGCGCTTCCCCTAGCGGGGCCACAGATACGCAGTATTTT.

This clonotype was seen a handful of times. The genes are TRBV7-2 and TRBJ2-1; 14 bases map to TRBD2. The CDR3 is 15 residues long. Germline V CDR1 and CDR2: SGHTA, FQGNSA. Trimming took 4 bases from V and 9 from J; bases not matched to a gene: 5. The CDR3 DNA reads TGTGCCAGCAGCTGGACTAGCGGGAGGCCTGGTGAGCAGTTCTTC. Translating gives CASSWTSGRPGEQFF.

A few counts support this clonotype. CDR3 DNA: TGCAGTGCCGACTGGAGCTCCTACAATGAGCAGTTCTTC. It codes for CSADWSSYNEQFF. This chain uses TRBV20-1 with TRBJ2-1; no definite D call. The length of the CDR3 is 13 residues. Trimming shortened V by 6 bases and J by 0 bases, and 9 bases separated the two germline ends. Germline CDR1 reads DFQATT; CDR2 reads SNEGSKA (reference sequence).

This clonotype occurred a few times. V and J are TRBV7-9 and TRBJ1-1; possible D gene TRBD1, 5 bases. V lost 5 bases and J lost 6, with 16 bases in between. The CDR3 contains 14 residues. Germline V gene data show CDR1 as SEHNR and CDR2 as FQNEAQ (reference sequence). This chain's CDR3 is CASSVGLPGAEAFF. The CDR3 DNA is TGTGCCAGCAGCGTGGGACTCCCAGGCGCTGAAGCTTTCTTT.

This chain links TRBV20-1 with TRBJ1-4; no definite D call. V dropped 1 base and J dropped 5 bases, with 11 bases sitting between them. CDR3 length: 14 amino acids. Germline lookup yields CDR1 DFQATT and CDR2 SNEGSKA (reference sequence). This CDR3 reads CSARAGSSNEKLFF. In DNA, the CDR3 is TGCAGTGCTAGAGCGGGCAGTTCCAATGAAAAACTGTTTTTT.

This clonotype was seen a handful of times. The chain combines TRBV6-1 with TRBJ1-1; 11 bases are shared with TRBD1. CDR3 length: 14 residues. The germline CDR1 and CDR2 sequences are MNHNS and SASEGT. J lost 5 bases, V lost 5 bases, and 4 bases had no gene match. The CDR3 coding sequence is TGTGCCAGCAGTAAGGACAGGGGGCAAACTGAAGCTTTCTTT. Protein product: CASSKDRGQTEAFF.

This clonotype showed up just a few times. The chain links TRBV6-5 to TRBJ1-2; D unresolved. Germline V gene lookup returns CDR1 MNHEY and CDR2 SVGAGI. CDR3 length: 12 residues. V was clipped by 6 bases and J by 8 bases, with 13 bases between them. The CDR3 DNA follows: TGTGCCAGCAGAATTCCTGGTGGGGGCTACACCTTC. This sequence encodes CASRIPGGGYTF.

This clonotype was recorded many times. The chain uses TRBV5-5 and TRBJ1-1; no clear D gene. The CDR3 consists of 14 residues. The germline V gene has CDR1 SGHKS and CDR2 YYEKEE (reference sequence). Trimming took off 2 bases at V and 0 bases at J, with 8 bases between the two ends. DNA for the CDR3: TGTGCCAGCAGCTTCACGGAGATGAACACTGAAGCTTTCTTT. It codes for CASSFTEMNTEAFF.

In its sample, this clonotype was seen many times. The chain is built from TRBV20-1 and TRBJ2-3, with 12 bases fitting TRBD2. The junction had 3 bases not matched to a gene; V was cut back by 4 bases and J by 4 bases. The CDR3 loop spans 14 amino acids. Germline V CDR1 and CDR2: DFQATT, SNEGSKA (reference sequence). The CDR3 loop reads CSAKLAGGPDTQYF. The CDR3 nucleotides read TGCAGTGCTAAACTAGCGGGAGGCCCAGATACGCAGTATTTT.

This clonotype appeared a few times. The chain has TRBV20-1 and TRBJ2-7, with D perhaps TRBD2 (5 bases). The CDR3 runs 14 residues. V shed 1 base and J shed 4 bases, with 14 bases lying between them. Germline values: CDR1 DFQATT, CDR2 SNEGSKA (reference sequence). The CDR3 spells CSARVLAWGYEQYF. The CDR3 DNA reads as TGCAGTGCTAGAGTGCTAGCATGGGGATACGAGCAGTACTTC.

This clonotype has a count of ten or more. V gene TRBV6-5 combines with J gene TRBJ1-1; possibly TRBD1 for D (6 bases). The V and J ends lost 6 bases and 2 bases respectively, with 19 bases between them. From germline, CDR1 is MNHEY and CDR2 SVGAGI. This CDR3 is 16 amino acids long. The CDR3 reads CASSPTYDRLNTEAFF. In nucleotides, the CDR3 is TGTGCCAGCAGCCCTACCTACGACAGGTTAAACACTGAAGCTTTCTTT.

This clonotype was counted a few times. The chain has TRBV7-2 and TRBJ1-2; tentative D call: TRBD1 (5 bases). The CDR3 has 15 amino acids. Per germline, CDR1 SGHTA and CDR2 FQGNSA. V lost 1 base, J lost 4 bases, and 13 bases lay in between. The CDR3 reads CASSLVLGDLYGYTF. The CDR3 DNA is TGTGCCAGCAGCTTAGTCCTTGGGGACCTCTATGGCTACACCTTC.

Many counts were recorded for this clonotype. The rearrangement joins TRBV6-1 to TRBJ1-6; D uncertain. V was clipped by 6 bases and J by 0 bases, with 18 bases between them. This CDR3 is 18 amino acids long. Per the germline V gene, CDR1 is MNHNS and CDR2 is SASEGT. CDR3 amino acids: CASRIDGGRSSYNSPLHF. CDR3 in DNA: TGTGCCAGCAGAATAGACGGAGGTCGAAGCTCCTATAATTCACCCCTCCACTTT.

V usage is TRBV12-3 or TRBV12-4 and J usage is TRBJ2-7; D is ambiguous. The V end was cut by 6 bases, the J end by 3 bases, with 12 bases between. This CDR3 comprises 13 residues. The CDR3 protein is CASSPPPFYEQYF. The DNA of the CDR3 is TGTGCCAGCAGCCCGCCCCCATTCTACGAGCAGTACTTC.

This clonotype was observed a handful of times. This chain's CDR3 is CASSLATGLGYNEQFF. In DNA, the CDR3 is TGCGCCAGCAGCTTGGCCACAGGACTAGGATACAATGAGCAGTTCTTC. The chain recombines TRBV5-1 with TRBJ2-1; TRBD2 matches at 7 bases. Per germline, CDR1 SGHRS and CDR2 YFSETQ. This CDR3 contains 16 residues. Losses at the gene ends were 0 bases for V and 4 bases for J; bases not matched to a gene: 7.